A selection of T cell receptor beta chains follows, all from one sample in a study of blood T cell repertoires in COVID-19. Clones were read by immunoSEQ multiplex PCR, and TCRdb kept only the in-frame ones, dropping some. Of about 170,000 clones listed, about four fifths are singletons. Sample: peripheral blood. Every receptor here comes from a woman aged 80 or over with COVID-19, enrolled during active disease. Each CDR3 is given with its conserved first and last residue. Each record gives: V gene, CDR3 length, J gene, CDR3 protein.

>TRBV5-1|14|TRBJ1-5
CASSGQGGDQPQHF
>TRBV28|12|TRBJ1-2
CASSGQGYGYTF
>TRBV7-2|15|TRBJ1-2
CASSLAGRGSYGYTF
>TRBV2|14|TRBJ2-5
CASRHRDLGETQYF
>TRBV7-2|15|TRBJ2-3
CASSLLAGGLDTQYF
>TRBV10-3|13|TRBJ1-3
CASTQLSGNTIYF
>TRBV7-2|17|TRBJ2-2
CASSLVKGFLLPGELFF
>TRBV29-1|14|TRBJ1-4
CSVGTGTSNEKLFF
>TRBV9|15|TRBJ1-4
CASSVLGAGDEKLFF
>TRBV10-3|14|TRBJ2-5
CAIRSGGAEETQYF
>TRBV25-1|17|TRBJ1-5
CASSASTGFGSNQPQHF
>TRBV4-2|16|TRBJ2-3
CASSQDPGRGRGRQYF
>TRBV11-3|15|TRBJ2-3
CASSLGRELRDTQYF
>TRBV19|14|TRBJ2-7
CASAKDRGLSEQYF
>TRBV12-3/TRBV12-4|13|TRBJ1-2
CASTMDSPYGYTF
>TRBV4-1|14|TRBJ2-5
CASSQAGGQETQYF
>TRBV9|15|TRBJ2-5
CASSPWSGVQETQYF
>TRBV10-3|14|TRBJ2-2
CAISEGLSSGELFF
>TRBV21-1|10|TRBJ2-7
CAPHSYEQYF
>TRBV19|17|TRBJ1-5
CACSGTGSGYSNQPQHF
>TRBV6-5|14|TRBJ2-5
CASSTIDREETQYF
>TRBV27|18|TRBJ1-6
CASSLFPQGVGMNSPLHF
>TRBV25-1|13|TRBJ1-1
CASNMGQNTEAFF
>TRBV19|14|TRBJ1-6
CASTKGQDRSPLHF
>TRBV9|15|TRBJ2-3
CASSVFLSSTDTQYF
>TRBV6-1|14|TRBJ1-6
CASSDEGNNSPLHF
>TRBV5-4|15|TRBJ1-2
CASSLPGLANYGYTF
>TRBV3-1/TRBV3-2|15|TRBJ1-3
CASSPSGTPGNTIYF
>TRBV9|16|TRBJ2-3
CASNDGGARVQDTQYF
>TRBV9|16|TRBJ1-4
CASSPRDSAPNEKLFF
>TRBV2|14|TRBJ2-1
CASSEVGGIGEQFF
>TRBV30|11|TRBJ1-2
CAFTSGGGYTF
>TRBV18|13|TRBJ1-1
CASSPRDSTEAFF
>TRBV2|15|TRBJ2-1
CASSLRQGVYNEQFF
>TRBV5-5|13|TRBJ1-1
CASSLGGGNEAFF
>TRBV3-1/TRBV3-2|14|TRBJ1-4
CASSQGGLNEKLFF
>TRBV18|15|TRBJ1-2
CASSPQGGASYGYTF
>TRBV4-3|17|TRBJ1-4
CASSQDVRAATYGKLFF
>TRBV28|13|TRBJ2-7
CASSLARVYEQYF
>TRBV5-5|14|TRBJ2-1
CASSFSEAILAGVF